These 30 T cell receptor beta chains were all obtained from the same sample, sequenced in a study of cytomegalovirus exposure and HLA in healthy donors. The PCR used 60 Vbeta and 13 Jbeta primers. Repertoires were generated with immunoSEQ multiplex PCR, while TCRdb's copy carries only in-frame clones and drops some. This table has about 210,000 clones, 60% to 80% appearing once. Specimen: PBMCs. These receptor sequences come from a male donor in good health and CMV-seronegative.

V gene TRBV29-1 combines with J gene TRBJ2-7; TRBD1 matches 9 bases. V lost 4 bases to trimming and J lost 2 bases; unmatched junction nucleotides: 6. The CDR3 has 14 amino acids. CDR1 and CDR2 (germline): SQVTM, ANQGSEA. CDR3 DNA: TGCAGCGTTGTCGACAGGGGGTCACCCTACGAGCAGTACTTC. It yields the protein CSVVDRGSPYEQYF.

The CDR3 DNA follows: TGCGCCAGCAGCTCCCCCGCGGGGGGGCCGATCTACGAGCAGTACTTC. It specifies CASSSPAGGPIYEQYF. The V call is TRBV5-1, the J call TRBJ2-7; 9 bases map to TRBD2. The ends lost 3 bases at V and 3 bases at J; junction bases unmatched: 10. The V gene's germline CDR1 is SGHRS and CDR2 YFSETQ. The CDR3 is 16 residues long.

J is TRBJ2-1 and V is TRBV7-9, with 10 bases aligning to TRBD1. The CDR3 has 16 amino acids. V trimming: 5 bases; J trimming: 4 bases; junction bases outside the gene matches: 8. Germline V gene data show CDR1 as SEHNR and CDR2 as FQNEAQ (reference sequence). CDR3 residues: CASSPQAGQGYNEQFF. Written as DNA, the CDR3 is TGTGCCAGCAGCCCCCAAGCGGGACAGGGGTACAATGAGCAGTTCTTC.

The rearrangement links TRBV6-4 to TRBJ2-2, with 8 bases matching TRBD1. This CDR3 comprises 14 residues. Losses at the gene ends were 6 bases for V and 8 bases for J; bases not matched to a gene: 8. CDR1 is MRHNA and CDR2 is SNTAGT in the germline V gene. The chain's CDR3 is CASRDTDRGGELFF. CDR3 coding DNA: TGTGCCAGCAGAGATACCGACAGGGGTGGGGAGCTGTTTTTT.

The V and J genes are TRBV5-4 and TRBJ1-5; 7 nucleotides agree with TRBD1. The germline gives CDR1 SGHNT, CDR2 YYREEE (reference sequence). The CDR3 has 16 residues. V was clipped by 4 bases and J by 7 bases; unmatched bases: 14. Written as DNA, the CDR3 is TGTGCCAGCAGCCAGAAGTCACAGGGGATGGAACAGCCCCAGCATTTT. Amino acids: CASSQKSQGMEQPQHF.

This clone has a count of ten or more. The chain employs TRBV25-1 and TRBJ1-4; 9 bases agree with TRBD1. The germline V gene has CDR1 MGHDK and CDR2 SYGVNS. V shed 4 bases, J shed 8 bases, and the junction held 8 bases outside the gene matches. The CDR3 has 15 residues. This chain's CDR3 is CASSAPGQGREKLFF. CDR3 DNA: TGTGCCAGCAGTGCTCCGGGACAGGGTAGAGAAAAACTGTTTTTT.

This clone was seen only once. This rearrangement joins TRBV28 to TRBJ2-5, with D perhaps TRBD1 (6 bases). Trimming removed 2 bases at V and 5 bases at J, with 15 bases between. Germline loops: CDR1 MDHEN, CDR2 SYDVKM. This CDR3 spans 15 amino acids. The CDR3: CASSLGGTLEETQYF. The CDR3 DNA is TGTGCCAGCAGTTTAGGGGGCACTCTGGAGGAGACCCAGTACTTC.

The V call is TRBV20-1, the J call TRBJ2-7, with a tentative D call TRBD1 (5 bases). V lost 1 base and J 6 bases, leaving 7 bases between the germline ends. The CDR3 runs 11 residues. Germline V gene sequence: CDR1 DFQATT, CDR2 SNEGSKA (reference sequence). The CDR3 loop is CSARGGSEQYF. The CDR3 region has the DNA TGCAGTGCTAGAGGGGGCTCCGAGCAGTACTTC.

CDR3 DNA sequence: TGTGCCAGCAGTCCCTTGCGACAGGGACGGCGCTATGGCTACACCTTC. Translation gives CASSPLRQGRRYGYTF. The chain couples TRBV27 to TRBJ1-2; 7 positions match TRBD1. Germline V gene lookup returns CDR1 MNHEY and CDR2 SMNVEV (reference sequence). The CDR3 is made up of 16 amino acids. With 5 bases clipped from V and 4 bases from J, the junction kept 13 bases outside the gene matches.

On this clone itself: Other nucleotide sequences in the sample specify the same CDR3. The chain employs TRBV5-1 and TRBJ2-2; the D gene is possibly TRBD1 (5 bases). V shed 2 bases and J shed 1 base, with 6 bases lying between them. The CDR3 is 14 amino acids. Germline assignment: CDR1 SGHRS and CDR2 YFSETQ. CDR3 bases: TGCGCCAGCAGCTTCGGACAGAACACCGGGGAGCTGTTTTTT. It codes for CASSFGQNTGELFF.

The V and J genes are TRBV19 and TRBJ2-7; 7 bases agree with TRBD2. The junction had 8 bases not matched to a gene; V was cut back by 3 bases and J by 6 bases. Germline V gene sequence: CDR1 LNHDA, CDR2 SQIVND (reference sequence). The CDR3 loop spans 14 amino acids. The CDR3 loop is CASSIAGVSFEQYF. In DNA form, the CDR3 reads TGTGCCAGTAGTATCGCGGGAGTGTCTTTCGAGCAGTACTTC. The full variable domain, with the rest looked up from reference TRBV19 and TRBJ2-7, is DGGITQSPKYLFRKEGQNVTLSCEQNLNHDAMYWYRQDPGQGLRLIYYSQIVNDFQKGDIAEGYSVSREKKESFPLTVTSAQKNPTAFYLCASSIAGVSFEQYFGPGTRLTVT.

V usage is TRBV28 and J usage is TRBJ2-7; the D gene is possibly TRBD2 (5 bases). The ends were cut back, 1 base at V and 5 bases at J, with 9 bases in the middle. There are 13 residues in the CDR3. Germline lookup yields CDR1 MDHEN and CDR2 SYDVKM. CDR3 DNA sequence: TGTGCCAGCAGTTTATTCGGGGTCCACGAGCAGTACTTC. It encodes CASSLFGVHEQYF.

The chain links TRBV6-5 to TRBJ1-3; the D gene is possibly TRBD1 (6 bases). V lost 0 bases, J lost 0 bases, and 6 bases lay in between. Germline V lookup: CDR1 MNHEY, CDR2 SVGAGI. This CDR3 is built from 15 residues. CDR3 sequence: CASSYSGASGNTIYF. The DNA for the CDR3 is TGTGCCAGCAGTTACTCGGGGGCCTCTGGAAACACCATATATTTT.

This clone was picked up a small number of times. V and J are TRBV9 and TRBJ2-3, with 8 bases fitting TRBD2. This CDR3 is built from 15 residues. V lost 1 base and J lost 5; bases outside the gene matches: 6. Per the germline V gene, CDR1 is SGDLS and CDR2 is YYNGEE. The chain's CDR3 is CASSVRAGDLDTQYF. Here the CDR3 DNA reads TGTGCCAGCAGCGTACGAGCGGGAGATCTAGATACGCAGTATTTT. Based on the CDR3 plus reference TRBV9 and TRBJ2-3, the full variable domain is DSGVTQTPKHLITATGQRVTLRCSPRSGDLSVYWYQQSLDQGLQFLIQYYNGEERAKGNILERFSAQQFPDLHSELNLSSLELGDSALYFCASSVRAGDLDTQYFGPGTRLTVL.

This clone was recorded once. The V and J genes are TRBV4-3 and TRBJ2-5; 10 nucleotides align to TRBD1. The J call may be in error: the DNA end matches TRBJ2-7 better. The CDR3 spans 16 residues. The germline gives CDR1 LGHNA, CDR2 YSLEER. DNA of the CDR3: TGCGCCAGCAGCCAAGATCTCCGACAGGGGGCCGGCGAGCAGTACTTC. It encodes CASSQDLRQGAGEQYF.

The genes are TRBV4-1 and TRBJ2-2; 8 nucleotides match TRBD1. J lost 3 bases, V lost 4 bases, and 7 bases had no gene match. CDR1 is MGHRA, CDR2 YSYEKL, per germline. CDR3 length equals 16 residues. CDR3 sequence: CASSRRQGQDTGELFF. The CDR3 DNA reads TGCGCCAGCAGCCGGCGACAGGGGCAGGACACCGGGGAGCTGTTTTTT.

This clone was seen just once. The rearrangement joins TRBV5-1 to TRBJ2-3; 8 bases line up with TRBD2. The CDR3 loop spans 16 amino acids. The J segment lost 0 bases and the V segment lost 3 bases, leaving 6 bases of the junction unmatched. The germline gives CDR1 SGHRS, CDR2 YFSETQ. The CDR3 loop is CASSSGTRSSTDTQYF. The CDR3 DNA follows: TGCGCCAGCAGCTCCGGGACTAGGTCTAGCACAGATACGCAGTATTTT.

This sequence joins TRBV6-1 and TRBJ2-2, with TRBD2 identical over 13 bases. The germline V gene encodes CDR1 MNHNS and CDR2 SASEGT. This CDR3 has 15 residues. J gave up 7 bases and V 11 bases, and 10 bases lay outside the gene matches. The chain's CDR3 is CAGGLAGSMVGELFF. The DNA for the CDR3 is TGTGCCGGGGGACTAGCGGGGTCCATGGTCGGGGAGCTGTTTTTT.

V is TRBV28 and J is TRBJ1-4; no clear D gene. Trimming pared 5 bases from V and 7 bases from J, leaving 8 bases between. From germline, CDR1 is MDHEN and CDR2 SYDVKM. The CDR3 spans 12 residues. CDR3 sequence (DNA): TGTGCCAGCAGTCAAGGCGGTGAAAAACTGTTTTTT. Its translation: CASSQGGEKLFF.

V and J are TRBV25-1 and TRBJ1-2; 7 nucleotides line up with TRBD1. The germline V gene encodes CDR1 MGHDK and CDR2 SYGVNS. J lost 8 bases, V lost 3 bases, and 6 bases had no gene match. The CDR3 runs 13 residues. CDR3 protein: CASSDSHRGGYTF. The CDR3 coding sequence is TGTGCCAGCAGTGATTCCCACAGGGGCGGCTACACCTTC.

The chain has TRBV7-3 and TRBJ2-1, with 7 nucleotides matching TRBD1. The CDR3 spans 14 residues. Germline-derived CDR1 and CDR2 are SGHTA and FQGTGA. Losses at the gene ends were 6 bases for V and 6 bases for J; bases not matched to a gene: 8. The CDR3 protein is CASSRQGSRNEQFF. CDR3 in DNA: TGTGCCAGCAGTCGACAGGGTTCACGCAATGAGCAGTTCTTC.

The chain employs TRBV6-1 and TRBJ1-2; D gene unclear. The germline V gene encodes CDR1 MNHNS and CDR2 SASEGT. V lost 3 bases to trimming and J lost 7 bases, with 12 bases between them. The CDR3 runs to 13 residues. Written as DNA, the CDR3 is TGTGCCAGCAGTGACCGGGTGTTTGGTGGCTACACCTTC. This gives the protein CASSDRVFGGYTF.

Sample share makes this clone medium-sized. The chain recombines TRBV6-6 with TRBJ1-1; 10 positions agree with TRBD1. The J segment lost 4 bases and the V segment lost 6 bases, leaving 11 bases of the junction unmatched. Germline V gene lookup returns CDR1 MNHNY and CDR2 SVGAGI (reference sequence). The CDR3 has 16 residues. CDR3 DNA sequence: TGTGCCAGCAGAAACACACGGGACAGGGGTGTCACTGAAGCTTTCTTT. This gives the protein CASRNTRDRGVTEAFF.

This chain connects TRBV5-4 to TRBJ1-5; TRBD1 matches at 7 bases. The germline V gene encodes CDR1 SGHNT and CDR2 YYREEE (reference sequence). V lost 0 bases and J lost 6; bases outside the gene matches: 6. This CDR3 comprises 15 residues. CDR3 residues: CASSLEGGASQPQHF. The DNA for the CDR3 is TGTGCCAGCAGCTTGGAAGGGGGCGCGAGTCAGCCCCAGCATTTT. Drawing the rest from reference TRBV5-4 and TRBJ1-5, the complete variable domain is ETGVTQSPTHLIKTRGQQVTLRCSSQSGHNTVSWYQQALGQGPQFIFQYYREEENGRGNFPPRFSGLQFPNYSSELNVNALELDDSALYLCASSLEGGASQPQHFGDGTRLSIL.

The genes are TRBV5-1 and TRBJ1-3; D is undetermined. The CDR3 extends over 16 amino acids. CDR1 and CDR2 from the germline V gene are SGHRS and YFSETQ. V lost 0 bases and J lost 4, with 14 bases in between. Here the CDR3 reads CASSLEADSAGNTIYF. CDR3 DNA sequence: TGCGCCAGCAGCTTGGAGGCGGACTCGGCAGGAAACACCATATATTTT.

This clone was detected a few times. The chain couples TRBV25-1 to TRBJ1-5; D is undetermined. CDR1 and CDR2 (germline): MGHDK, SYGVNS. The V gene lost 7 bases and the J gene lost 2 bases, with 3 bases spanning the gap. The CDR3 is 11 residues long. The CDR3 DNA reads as TGTGCCAGCACCTGCAATCAGCCCCAGCATTTT. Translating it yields CASTCNQPQHF.

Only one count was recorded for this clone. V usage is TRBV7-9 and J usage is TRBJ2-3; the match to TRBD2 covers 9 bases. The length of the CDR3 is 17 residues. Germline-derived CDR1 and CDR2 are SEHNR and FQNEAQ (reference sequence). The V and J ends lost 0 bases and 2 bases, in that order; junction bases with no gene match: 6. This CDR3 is CASSLALASGTTDTQYF. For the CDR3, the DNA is TGTGCCAGCAGCTTAGCGCTGGCTAGCGGGACCACAGATACGCAGTATTTT. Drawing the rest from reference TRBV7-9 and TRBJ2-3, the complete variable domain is DTGVSQNPRHKITKRGQNVTFRCDPISEHNRLYWYRQTLGQGPEFLTYFQNEAQLEKSRLLSDRFSAERPKGSFSTLEIQRTEQGDSAMYLCASSLALASGTTDTQYFGPGTRLTVL.

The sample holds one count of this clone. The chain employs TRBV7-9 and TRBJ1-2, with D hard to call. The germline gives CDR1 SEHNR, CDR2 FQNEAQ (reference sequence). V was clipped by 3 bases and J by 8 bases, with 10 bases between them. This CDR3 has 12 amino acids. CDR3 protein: CASSFERSGYTF. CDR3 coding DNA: TGTGCCAGCAGCTTTGAAAGGAGCGGCTACACCTTC.

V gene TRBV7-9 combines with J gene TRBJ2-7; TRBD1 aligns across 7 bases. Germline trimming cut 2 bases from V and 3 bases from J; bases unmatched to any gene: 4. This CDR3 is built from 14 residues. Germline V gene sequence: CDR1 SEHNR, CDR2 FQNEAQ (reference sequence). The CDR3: CASSLSRGIYEQYF. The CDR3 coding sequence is TGTGCCAGCAGCTTATCCAGGGGGATCTACGAGCAGTACTTC.

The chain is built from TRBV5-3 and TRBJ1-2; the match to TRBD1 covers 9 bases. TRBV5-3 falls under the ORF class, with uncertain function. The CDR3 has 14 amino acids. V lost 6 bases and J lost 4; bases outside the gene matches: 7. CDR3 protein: CARKRGQGLYGYTF. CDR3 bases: TGTGCCAGAAAAAGGGGACAGGGCCTCTATGGCTACACCTTC.